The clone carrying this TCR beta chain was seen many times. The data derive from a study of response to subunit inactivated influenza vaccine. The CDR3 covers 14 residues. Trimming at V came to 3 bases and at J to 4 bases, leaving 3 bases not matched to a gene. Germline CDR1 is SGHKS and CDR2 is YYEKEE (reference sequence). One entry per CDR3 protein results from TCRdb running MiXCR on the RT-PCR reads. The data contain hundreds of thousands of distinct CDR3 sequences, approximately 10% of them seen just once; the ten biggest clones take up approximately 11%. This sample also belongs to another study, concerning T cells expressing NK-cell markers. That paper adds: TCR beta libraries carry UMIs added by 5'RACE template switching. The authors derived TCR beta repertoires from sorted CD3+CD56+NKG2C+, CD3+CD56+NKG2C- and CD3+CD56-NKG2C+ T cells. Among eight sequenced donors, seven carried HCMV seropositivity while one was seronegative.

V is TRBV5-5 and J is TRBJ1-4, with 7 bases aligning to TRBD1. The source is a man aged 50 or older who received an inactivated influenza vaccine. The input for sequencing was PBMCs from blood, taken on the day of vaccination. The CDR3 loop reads CASSWGQLNEKLFF. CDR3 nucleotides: TGTGCCAGCAGCTGGGGACAGCTTAATGAAAAACTGTTTTTT.